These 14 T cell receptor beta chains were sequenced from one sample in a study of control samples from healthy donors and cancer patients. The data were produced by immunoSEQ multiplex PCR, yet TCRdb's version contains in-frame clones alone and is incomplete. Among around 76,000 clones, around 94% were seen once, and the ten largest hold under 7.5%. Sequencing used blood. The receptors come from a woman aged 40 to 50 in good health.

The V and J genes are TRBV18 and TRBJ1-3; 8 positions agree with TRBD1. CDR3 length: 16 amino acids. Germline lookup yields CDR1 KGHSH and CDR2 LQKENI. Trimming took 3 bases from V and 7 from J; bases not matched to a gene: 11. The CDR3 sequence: CASSPGQGRGPNTIYF. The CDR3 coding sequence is TGTGCCAGCTCACCTGGACAGGGCCGTGGGCCGAACACCATATATTTT.

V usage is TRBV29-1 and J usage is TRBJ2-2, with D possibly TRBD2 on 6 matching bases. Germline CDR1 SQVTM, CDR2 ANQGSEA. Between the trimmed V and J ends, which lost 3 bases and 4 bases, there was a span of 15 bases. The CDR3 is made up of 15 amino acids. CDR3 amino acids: CSVETRGLGTGELFF. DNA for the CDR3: TGCAGCGTTGAGACTAGGGGCCTCGGCACCGGGGAGCTGTTTTTT.

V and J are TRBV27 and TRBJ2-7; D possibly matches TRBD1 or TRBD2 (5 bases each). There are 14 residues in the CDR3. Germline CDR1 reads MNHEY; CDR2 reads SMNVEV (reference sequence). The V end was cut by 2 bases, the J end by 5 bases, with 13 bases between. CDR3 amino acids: CASSLGTTSNEQYF. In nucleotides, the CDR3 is TGTGCCAGCAGTTTAGGGACGACAAGTAACGAGCAGTACTTC.

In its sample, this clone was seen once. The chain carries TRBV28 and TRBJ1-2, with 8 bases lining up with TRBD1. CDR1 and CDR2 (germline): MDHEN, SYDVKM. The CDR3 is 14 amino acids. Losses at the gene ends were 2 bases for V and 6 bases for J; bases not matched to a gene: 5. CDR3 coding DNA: TGTGCCAGCAGTTTAGGCGGACAGGGAAATGGCTACACCTTC. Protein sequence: CASSLGGQGNGYTF.

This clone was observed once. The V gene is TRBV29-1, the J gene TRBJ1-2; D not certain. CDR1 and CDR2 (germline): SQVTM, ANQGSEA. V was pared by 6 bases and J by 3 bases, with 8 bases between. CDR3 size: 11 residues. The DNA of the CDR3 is TGCAGCGTAGGCAGTGACTATGGCTACACCTTC. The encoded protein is CSVGSDYGYTF.

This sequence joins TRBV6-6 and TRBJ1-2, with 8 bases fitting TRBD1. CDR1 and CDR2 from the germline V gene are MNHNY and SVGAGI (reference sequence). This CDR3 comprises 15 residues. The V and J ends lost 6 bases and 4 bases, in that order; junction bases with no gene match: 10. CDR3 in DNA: TGTGCCAGCAGACGCGGGACAGGACTGTTCTATGGCTACACCTTC. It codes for CASRRGTGLFYGYTF.

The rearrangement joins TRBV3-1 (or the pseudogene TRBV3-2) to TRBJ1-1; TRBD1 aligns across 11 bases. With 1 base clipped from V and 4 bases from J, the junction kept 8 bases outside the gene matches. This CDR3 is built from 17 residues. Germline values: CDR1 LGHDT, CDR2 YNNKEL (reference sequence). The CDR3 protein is CASSQAGTGGPSTEAFF. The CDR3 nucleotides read TGTGCCAGCAGCCAAGCCGGGACAGGGGGGCCAAGCACTGAAGCTTTCTTT.

The CDR3 region has the DNA TGTGCCAGCAGCACGACTAGCGGGGGTAGAGATACGCAGTATTTT. Encoded protein: CASSTTSGGRDTQYF. This chain connects TRBV7-9 to TRBJ2-3, with 12 bases fitting TRBD2. Losses at the gene ends were 5 bases for V and 5 bases for J; bases not matched to a gene: 5. The germline gives CDR1 SEHNR, CDR2 FQNEAQ (reference sequence). The CDR3 length is 15 residues.

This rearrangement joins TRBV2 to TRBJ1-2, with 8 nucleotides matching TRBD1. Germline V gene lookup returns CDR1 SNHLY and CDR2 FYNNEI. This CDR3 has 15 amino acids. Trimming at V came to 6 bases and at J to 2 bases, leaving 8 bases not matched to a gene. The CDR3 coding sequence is TGTGCCAGCAGCCCGACAGGGGCGTCAAACTATGGCTACACCTTC. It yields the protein CASSPTGASNYGYTF.

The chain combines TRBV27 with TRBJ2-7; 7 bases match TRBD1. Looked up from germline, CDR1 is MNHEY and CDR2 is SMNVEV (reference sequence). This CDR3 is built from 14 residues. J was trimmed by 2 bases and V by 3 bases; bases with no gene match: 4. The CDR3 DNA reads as TGTGCCAGCAGTTTCCGGGACAGAGCCTACGAGCAGTACTTC. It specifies CASSFRDRAYEQYF.

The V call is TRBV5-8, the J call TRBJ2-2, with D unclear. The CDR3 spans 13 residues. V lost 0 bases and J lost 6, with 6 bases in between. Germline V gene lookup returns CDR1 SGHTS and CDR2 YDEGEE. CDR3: CASSLVRSGELFF. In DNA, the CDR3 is TGTGCCAGCAGCTTGGTTAGGTCCGGGGAGCTGTTTTTT.

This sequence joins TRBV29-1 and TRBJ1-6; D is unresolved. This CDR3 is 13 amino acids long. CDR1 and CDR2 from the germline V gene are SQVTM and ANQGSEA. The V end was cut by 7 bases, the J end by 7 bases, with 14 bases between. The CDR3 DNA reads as TGCAGCGCCGGAGTCGATTTAAATTCACCCCTCCACTTT. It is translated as CSAGVDLNSPLHF.

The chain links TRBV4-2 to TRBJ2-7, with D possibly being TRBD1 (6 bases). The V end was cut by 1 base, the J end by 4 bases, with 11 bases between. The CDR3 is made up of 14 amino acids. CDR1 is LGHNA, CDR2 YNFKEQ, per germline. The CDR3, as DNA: TGTGCCAGCAGCCAAGCTGGGCAGGGGTACGAGCAGTACTTC. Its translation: CASSQAGQGYEQYF.

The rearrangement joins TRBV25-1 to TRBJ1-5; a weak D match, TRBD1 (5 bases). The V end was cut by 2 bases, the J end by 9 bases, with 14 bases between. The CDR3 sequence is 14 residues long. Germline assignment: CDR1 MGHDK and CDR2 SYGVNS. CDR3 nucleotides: TGTGCCAGCAGTGAAGGGGGTGGGGCTTCGCCCCAGCATTTT. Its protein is CASSEGGGASPQHF.